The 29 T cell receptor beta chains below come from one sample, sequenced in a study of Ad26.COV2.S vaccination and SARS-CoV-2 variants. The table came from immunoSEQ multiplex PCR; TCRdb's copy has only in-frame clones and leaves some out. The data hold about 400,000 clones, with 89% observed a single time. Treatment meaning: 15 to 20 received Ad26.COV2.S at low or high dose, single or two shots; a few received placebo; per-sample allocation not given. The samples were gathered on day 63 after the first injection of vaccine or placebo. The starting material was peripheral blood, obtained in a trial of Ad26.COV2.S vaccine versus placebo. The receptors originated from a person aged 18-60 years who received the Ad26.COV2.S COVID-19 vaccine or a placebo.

The CDR3 DNA reads TGTGCCAGCAGAAGAGGGAGCAATCAGCCCCAGCATTTT. Translated: CASRRGSNQPQHF. The chain is built from TRBV6-5 and TRBJ1-5; D uncertain. Germline-derived CDR1 and CDR2 are MNHEY and SVGAGI. The V and J ends lost 6 bases and 1 base respectively, with 7 bases between them. The CDR3 is 13 residues long.

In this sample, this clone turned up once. CDR3 protein: CASSTSPREAEKLFF. The CDR3 region has the DNA TGTGCCAGCAGTACCTCCCCCCGGGAGGCCGAAAAACTGTTTTTT. This sequence joins TRBV28 and TRBJ1-4; D call uncertain. V lost 5 bases, J lost 8 bases, and 18 bases lay in between. The CDR3 consists of 15 residues. Germline V gives CDR1 MDHEN, CDR2 SYDVKM.

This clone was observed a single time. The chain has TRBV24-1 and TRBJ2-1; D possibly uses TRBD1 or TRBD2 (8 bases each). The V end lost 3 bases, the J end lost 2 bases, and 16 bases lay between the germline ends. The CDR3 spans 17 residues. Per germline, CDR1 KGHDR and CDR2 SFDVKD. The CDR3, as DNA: TGTGCCACCAGTGATGACAGGGGACTAGGAGCCTACAATGAGCAGTTCTTC. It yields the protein CATSDDRGLGAYNEQFF.

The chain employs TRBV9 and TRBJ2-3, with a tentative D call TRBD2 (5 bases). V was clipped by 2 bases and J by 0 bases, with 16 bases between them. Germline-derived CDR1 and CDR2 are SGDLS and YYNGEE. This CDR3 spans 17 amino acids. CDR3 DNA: TGTGCCAGCAGCGTGCGGGCTACCTCGCCTAGCACAGATACGCAGTATTTT. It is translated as CASSVRATSPSTDTQYF.

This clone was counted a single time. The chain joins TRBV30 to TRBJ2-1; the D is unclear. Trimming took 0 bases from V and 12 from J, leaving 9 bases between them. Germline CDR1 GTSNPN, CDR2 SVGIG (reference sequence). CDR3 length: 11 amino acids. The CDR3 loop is CAWSVLSVQFF. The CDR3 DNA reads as TGTGCCTGGAGTGTACTATCCGTGCAGTTCTTC. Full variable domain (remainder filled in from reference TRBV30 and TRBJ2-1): SQTIHQWPATLVQPVGSPLSLECTVEGTSNPNLYWYRQAAGRGLQLLFYSVGIGQISSEVPQNLSASRPQDRQFILSSKKLLLSDSGFYLCAWSVLSVQFFGPGTRLTVL.

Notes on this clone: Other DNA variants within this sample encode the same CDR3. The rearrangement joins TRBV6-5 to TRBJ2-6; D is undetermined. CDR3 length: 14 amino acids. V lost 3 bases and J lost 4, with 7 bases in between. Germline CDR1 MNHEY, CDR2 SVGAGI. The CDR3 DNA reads TGTGCCAGCAGTTATACATCCGGGGCCAACGTCCTGACTTTC. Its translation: CASSYTSGANVLTF.

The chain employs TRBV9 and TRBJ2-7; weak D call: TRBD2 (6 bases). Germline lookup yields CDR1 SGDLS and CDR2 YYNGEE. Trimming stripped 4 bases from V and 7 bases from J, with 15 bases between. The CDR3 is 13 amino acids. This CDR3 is CASSRDGRGEQYF. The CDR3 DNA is TGTGCCAGCAGCCGGGACGGCCGGGGGGAGCAGTACTTC.

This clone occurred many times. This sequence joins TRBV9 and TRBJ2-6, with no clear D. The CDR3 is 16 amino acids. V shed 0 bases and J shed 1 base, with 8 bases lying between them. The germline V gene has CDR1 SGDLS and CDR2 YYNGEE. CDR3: CASSVEPYSGANVLTF. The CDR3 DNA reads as TGTGCCAGCAGCGTAGAGCCCTATTCTGGGGCCAACGTCCTGACTTTC.

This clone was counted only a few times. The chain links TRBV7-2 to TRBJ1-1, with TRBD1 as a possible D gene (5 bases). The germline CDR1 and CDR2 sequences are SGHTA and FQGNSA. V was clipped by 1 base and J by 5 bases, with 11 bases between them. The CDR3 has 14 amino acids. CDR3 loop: CASSLGQPGTEAFF. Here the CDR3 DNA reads TGTGCCAGCAGCTTAGGACAGCCTGGGACTGAAGCTTTCTTT.

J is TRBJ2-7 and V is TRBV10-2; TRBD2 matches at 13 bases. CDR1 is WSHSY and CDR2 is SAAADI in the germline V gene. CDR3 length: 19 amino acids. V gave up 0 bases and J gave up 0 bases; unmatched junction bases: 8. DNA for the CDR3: TGCGCCAGCAGTGAGTCGAGACTAGCGGGAGGCCCGTTCTCCTACGAGCAGTACTTC. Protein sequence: CASSESRLAGGPFSYEQYF.

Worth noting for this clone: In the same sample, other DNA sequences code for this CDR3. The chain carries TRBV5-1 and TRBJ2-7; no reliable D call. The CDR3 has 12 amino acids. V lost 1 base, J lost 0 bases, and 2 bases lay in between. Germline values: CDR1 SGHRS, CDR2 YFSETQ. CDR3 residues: CASSLNSYEQYF. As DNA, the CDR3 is TGCGCCAGCAGCTTGAACTCCTACGAGCAGTACTTC.

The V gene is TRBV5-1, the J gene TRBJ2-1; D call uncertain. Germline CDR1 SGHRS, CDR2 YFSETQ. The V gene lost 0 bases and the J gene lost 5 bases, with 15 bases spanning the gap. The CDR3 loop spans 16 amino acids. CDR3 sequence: CASSLVTGTLNNEQFF. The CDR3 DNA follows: TGCGCCAGCAGCTTGGTTACCGGAACTCTAAACAATGAGCAGTTCTTC.

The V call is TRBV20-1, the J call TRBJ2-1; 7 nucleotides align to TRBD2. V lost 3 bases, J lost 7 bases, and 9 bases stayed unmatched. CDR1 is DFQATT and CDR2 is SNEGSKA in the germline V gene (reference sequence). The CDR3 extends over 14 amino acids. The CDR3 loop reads CSASEGGSRNEQFF. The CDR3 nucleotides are TGCAGTGCTAGTGAGGGCGGGAGTCGGAATGAGCAGTTCTTC.

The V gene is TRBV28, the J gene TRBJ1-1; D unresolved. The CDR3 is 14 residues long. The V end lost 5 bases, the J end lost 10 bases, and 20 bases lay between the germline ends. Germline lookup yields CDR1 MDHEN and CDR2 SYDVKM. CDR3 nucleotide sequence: TGTGCCAGCAGTCCCTCCGTCGGCCCCGTGCGAGCTTTCTTT. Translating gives CASSPSVGPVRAFF. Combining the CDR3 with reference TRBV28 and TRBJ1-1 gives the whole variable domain DVKVTQSSRYLVKRTGEKVFLECVQDMDHENMFWYRQDPGLGLRLIYFSYDVKMKEKGDIPEGYSVSREKKERFSLILESASTNQTSMYLCASSPSVGPVRAFFGQGTRLTVV.

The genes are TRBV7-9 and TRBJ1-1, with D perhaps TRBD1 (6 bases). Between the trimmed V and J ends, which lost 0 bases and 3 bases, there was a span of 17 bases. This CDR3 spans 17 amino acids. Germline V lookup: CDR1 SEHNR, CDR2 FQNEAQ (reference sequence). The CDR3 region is CASSLAGGGGHHTEAFF. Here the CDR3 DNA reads TGTGCCAGCAGCTTAGCCGGTGGAGGGGGACATCACACTGAAGCTTTCTTT.

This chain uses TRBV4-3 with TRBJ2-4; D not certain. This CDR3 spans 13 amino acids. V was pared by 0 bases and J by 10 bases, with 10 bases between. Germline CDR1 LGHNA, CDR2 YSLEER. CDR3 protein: CASSQDFGVIQYF. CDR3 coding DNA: TGCGCCAGCAGCCAAGATTTTGGGGTTATTCAGTACTTC.

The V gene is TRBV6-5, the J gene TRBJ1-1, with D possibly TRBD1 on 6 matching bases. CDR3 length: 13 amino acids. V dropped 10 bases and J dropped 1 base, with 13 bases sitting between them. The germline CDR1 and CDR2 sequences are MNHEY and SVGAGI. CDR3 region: CATSRQANTEAFF. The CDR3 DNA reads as TGTGCCACATCCCGACAGGCGAACACTGAAGCTTTCTTT.

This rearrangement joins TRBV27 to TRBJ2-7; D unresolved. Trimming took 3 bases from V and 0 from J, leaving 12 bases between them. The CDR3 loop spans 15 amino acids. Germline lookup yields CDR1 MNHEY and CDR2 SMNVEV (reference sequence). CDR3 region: CASSLTGQSSYEQYF. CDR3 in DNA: TGTGCCAGCAGTTTGACGGGCCAGAGCTCCTACGAGCAGTACTTC.

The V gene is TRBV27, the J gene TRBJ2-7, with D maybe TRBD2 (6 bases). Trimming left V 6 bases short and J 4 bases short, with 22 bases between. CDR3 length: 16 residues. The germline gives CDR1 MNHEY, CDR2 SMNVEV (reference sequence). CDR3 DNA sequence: TGTGCCAGCAGCCCCATTTACGGGGGAACATTGTACGAGCAGTACTTC. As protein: CASSPIYGGTLYEQYF.

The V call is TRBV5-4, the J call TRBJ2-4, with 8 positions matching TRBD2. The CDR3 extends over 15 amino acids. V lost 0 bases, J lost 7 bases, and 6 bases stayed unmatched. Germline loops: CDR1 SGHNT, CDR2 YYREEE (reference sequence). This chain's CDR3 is CASSLESGRYNIQYF. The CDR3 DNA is TGTGCCAGCAGCTTGGAAAGCGGGAGATATAACATTCAGTACTTC.

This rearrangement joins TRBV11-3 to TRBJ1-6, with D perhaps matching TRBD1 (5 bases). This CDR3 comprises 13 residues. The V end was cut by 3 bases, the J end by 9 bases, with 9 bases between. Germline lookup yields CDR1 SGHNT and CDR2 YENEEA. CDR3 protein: CASSFLGGSPLHF. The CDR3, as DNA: TGTGCCAGCAGCTTCCTCGGGGGTTCACCCCTCCACTTT.

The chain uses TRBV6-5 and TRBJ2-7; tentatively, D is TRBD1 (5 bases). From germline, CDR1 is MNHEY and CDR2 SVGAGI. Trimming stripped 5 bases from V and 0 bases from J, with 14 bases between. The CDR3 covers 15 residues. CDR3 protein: CASSTRTSSSYEQYF. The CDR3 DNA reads TGTGCCAGCAGTACCCGGACATCTTCCTCCTACGAGCAGTACTTC.

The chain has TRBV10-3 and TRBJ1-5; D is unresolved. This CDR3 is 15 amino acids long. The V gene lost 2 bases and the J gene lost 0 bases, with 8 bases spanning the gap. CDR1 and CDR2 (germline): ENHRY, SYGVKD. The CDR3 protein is CAISERRDSNQPQHF. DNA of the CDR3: TGTGCCATCAGTGAGAGGAGGGATAGCAATCAGCCCCAGCATTTT.

The CDR3, as DNA: TGCGCCAGCAGCTTGGATGTAGCGGGTGTTTCCTACGAGCAGTACTTC. It specifies CASSLDVAGVSYEQYF. The V call is TRBV5-1, the J call TRBJ2-7, with 7 bases that match TRBD2. Germline V gives CDR1 SGHRS, CDR2 YFSETQ. The CDR3 runs to 16 residues. V lost 0 bases to trimming and J lost 1 base; unmatched junction nucleotides: 7.

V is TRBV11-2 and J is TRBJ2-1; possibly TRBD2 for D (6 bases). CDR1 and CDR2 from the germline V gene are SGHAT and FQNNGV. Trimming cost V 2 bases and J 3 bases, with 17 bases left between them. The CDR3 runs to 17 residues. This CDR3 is CASSLTGAMGLYNEQFF. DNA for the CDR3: TGTGCCAGCAGCTTAACGGGCGCGATGGGACTCTACAATGAGCAGTTCTTC.

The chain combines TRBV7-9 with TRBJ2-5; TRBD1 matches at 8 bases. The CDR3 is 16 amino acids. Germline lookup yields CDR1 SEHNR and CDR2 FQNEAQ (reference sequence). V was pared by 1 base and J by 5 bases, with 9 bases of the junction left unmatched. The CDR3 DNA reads TGTGCCAGCAGCTTAGTTTCTGGTGACAGGGGTGAGACCCAGTACTTC. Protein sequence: CASSLVSGDRGETQYF.

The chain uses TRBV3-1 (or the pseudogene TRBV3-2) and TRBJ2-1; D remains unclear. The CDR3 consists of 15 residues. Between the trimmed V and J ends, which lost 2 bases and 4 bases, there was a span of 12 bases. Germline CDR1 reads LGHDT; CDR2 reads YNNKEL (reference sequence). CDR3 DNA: TGTGCCAGCAGCCAATACTACACCATATACAATGAGCAGTTCTTC. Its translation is CASSQYYTIYNEQFF.

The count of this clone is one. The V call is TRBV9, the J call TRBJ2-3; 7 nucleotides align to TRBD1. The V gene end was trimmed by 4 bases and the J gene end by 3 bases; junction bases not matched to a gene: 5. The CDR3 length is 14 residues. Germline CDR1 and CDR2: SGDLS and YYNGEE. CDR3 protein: CASSSRTGTDTQYF. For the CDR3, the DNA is TGTGCCAGCAGCTCCCGGACAGGAACAGATACGCAGTATTTT.

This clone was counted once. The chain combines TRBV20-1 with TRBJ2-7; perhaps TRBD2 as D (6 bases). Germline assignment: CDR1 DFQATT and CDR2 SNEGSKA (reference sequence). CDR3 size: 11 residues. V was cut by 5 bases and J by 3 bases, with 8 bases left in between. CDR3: CSALGGYEQYF. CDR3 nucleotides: TGCAGTGCTTTGGGGGGCTACGAGCAGTACTTC.